The rows below give T cell receptor beta chains drawn from one sample of a study of cytomegalovirus exposure and HLA in healthy donors. Here immunoSEQ multiplex PCR was the method, and the copy in TCRdb shows in-frame clones only, minus some. The table has roughly 100,000 clones, 60% to 80% seen once. Sequenced: PBMCs. The receptors derive from a female donor in good health and CMV-seronegative. The CDR3 runs from the conserved cysteine through the conserved F or W. D genes are given only for firm matches. Where a row states a size, it is once, few, many or the class of an expanded clone; other rows omit it.

cdr3_length	j_call	d_call	clone_size	v_call	cdr3_aa	cdr3_nt
18	TRBJ1-2	NA	NA	TRBV30	CAWNLLRDTKTAAYGYTF	TGTGCCTGGAATCTACTCCGGGACACCAAAACCGCTGCCTATGGCTACACCTTC
14	TRBJ1-2	TRBD1	once	TRBV7-3	CASSSPGGGDGYTF	TGTGCCAGCAGCTCGCCAGGGGGCGGGGATGGCTACACCTTC
16	TRBJ1-5	NA	NA	TRBV6-4	CASPTNAFQGNQPQHF	TGTGCCAGCCCAACCAACGCGTTCCAGGGCAATCAGCCCCAGCATTTT
15	TRBJ2-1	NA	NA	TRBV6-5	CASSGRGGPYNEQFF	TGTGCCAGCTCCGGTAGGGGGGGCCCATACAATGAGCAGTTCTTC
15	TRBJ1-2	TRBD1	NA	TRBV4-1	CASSIRDRGNYGYTF	TGCGCCAGCAGCATCCGGGACAGGGGAAACTATGGCTACACCTTC
18	TRBJ2-6	TRBD1	NA	TRBV18	CASSPWTGPSSGANVLTF	TGTGCCAGCTCACCATGGACAGGGCCGAGCTCTGGGGCCAACGTCCTGACTTTC
15	TRBJ1-2	NA	NA	TRBV5-1	CASSPLVGREYGYTF	TGCGCCAGCAGCCCCCTTGTGGGGAGGGAGTATGGCTACACCTTC
19	TRBJ2-3	TRBD1	NA	TRBV7-3	CASSLTHDSGGFQADTQYF	TGTGCCAGCAGCTTAACCCACGATTCAGGGGGATTCCAAGCAGATACGCAGTATTTT
13	TRBJ1-1	TRBD1	NA	TRBV9	CASSVGTGGEAFF	TGTGCCAGCAGCGTTGGGACAGGGGGTGAAGCTTTCTTT
15	TRBJ2-1	NA	NA	TRBV5-1	CASTNQASSYNEQFF	TGCGCCAGCACGAACCAAGCAAGCTCCTACAATGAGCAGTTCTTC